This TCR beta chain was sequenced for a study of blood T cell repertoires in COVID-19. Produced via immunoSEQ multiplex PCR; TCRdb's table is partial and in-frame only. The sample records 320,000 or so clones, roughly 88% being singletons. Categorization into cohorts depended on clinical history that participants reported. In Cohort 3, a recovered donor had either two negative PCRs, clearance, or symptom resolution. Trimming took 5 bases from V and 8 from J, leaving 10 bases between them. The CDR3 contains 12 residues. Looked up from germline, CDR1 is PRHDT and CDR2 is FYEKMQ (reference sequence). The rearrangement joins TRBV13 to TRBJ2-1; a weak D match, TRBD2 (5 bases). Sequencing used PBMCs or T cells enriched from blood (not recorded which). The source of this sequence is a man younger than 45 who had recovered from COVID-19. In DNA form, the CDR3 reads TGTGCCAGCAGCCTTCCGCGGGATGAGCAGTTCTTC. This encodes CASSLPRDEQFF.